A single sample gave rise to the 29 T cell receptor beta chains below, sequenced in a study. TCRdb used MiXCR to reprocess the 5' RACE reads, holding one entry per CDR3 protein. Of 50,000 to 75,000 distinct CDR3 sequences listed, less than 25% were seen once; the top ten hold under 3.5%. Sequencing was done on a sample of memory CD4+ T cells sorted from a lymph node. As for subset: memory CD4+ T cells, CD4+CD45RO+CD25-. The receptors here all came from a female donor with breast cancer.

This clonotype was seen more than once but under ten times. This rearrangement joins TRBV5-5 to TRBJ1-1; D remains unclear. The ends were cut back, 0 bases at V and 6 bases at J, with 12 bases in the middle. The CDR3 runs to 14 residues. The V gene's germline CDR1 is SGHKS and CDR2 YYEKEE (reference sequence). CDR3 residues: CASSLVPTLPEAFF. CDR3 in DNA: TGTGCCAGCAGCTTGGTTCCAACCCTCCCTGAAGCTTTCTTT.

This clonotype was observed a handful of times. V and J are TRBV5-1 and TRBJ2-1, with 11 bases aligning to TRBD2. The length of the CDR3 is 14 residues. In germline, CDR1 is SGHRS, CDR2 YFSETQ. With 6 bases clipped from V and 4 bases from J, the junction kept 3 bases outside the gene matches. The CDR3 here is CASTTSGAYNEQFF. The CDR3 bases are TGCGCCAGCACGACTAGCGGGGCGTACAATGAGCAGTTCTTC.

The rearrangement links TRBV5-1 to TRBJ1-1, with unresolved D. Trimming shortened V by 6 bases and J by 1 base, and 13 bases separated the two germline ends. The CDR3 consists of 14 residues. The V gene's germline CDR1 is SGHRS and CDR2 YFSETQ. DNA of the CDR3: TGCGCCAGCAAAAGGGAACTGACGAACACTGAAGCTTTCTTT. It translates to CASKRELTNTEAFF.

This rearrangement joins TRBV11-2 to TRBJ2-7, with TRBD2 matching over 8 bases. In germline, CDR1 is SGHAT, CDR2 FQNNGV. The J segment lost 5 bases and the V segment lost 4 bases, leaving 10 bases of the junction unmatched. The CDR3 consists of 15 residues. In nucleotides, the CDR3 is TGTGCCAGCAGCTCACAAGCGGGAGCGGTAGACGAGCAGTACTTC. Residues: CASSSQAGAVDEQYF.

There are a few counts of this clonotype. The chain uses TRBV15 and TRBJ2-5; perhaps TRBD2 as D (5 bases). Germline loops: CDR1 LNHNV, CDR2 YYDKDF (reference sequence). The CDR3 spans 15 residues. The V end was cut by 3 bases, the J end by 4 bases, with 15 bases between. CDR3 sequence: CATSRATSAAETQYF. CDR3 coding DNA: TGTGCCACCAGCAGGGCGACTTCAGCGGCAGAGACCCAGTACTTC.

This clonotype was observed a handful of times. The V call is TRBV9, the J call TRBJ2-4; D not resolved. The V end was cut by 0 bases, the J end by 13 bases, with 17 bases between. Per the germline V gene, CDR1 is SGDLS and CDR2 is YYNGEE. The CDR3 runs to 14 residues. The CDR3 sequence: CASSVDYRAMRQYF. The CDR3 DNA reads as TGTGCCAGCAGCGTAGATTACCGGGCGATGCGACAGTACTTC.

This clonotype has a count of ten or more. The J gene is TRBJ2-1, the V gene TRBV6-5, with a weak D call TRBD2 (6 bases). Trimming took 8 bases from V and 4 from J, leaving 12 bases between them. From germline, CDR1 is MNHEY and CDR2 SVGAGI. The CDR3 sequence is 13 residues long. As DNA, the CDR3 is TGTGCCAGCGGCCGGGACTCTTACAATGAGCAGTTCTTC. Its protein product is CASGRDSYNEQFF.

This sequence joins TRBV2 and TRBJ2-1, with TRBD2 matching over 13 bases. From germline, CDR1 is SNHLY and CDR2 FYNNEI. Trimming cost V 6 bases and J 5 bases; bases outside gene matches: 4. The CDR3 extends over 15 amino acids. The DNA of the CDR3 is TGTGCCAGCAGAGCCGGGACTAGCGGGGACAATGAGCAGTTCTTC. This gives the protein CASRAGTSGDNEQFF.

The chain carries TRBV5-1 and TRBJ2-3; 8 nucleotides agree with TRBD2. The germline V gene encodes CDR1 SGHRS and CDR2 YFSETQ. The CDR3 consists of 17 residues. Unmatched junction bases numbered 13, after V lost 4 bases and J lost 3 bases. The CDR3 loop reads CASSLGSLAGGTDTQYF. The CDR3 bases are TGCGCCAGCAGCCTGGGTTCGTTGGCGGGAGGAACAGATACGCAGTATTTT.

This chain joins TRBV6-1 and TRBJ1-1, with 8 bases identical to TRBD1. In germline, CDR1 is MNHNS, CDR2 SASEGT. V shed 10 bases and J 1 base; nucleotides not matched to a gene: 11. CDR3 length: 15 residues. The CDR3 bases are TGTGCCACCAAAAGACAGGGGACGTCGAACACTGAAGCTTTCTTT. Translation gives CATKRQGTSNTEAFF.

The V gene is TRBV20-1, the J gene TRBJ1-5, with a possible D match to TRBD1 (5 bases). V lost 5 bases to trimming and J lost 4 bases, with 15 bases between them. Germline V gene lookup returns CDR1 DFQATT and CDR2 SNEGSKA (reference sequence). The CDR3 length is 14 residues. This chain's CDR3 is CSALRDGPNQPQHF. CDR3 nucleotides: TGCAGTGCTCTCCGGGACGGGCCAAATCAGCCCCAGCATTTT.

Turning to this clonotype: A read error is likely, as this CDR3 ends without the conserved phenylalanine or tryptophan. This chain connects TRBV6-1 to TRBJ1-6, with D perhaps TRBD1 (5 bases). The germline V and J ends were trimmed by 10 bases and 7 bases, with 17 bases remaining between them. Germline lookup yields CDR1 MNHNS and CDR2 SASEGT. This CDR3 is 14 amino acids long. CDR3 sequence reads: CATALGPGNSPLHS. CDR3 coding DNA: TGTGCCACCGCCCTGGGACCGGGGAATTCACCCCTCCACTCT.

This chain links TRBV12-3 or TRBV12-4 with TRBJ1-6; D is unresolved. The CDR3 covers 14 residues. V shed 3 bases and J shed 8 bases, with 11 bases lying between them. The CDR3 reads CASSFQEGDSPLHF. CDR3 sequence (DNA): TGTGCCAGCAGTTTCCAGGAAGGAGATTCACCCCTCCACTTT.

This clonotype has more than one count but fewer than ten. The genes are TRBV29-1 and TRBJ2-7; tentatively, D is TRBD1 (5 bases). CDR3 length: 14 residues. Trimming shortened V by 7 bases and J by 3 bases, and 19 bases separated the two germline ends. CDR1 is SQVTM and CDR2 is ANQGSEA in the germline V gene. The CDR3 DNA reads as TGCAGCGCCGTGGGGCAAGGGAAACACTACGAGCAGTACTTC. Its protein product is CSAVGQGKHYEQYF.

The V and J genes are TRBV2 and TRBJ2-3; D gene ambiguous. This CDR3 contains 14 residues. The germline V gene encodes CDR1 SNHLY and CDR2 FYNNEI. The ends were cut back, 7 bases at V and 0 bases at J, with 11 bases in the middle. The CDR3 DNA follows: TGTGCCAGCACCCAAACAGATAGCACAGATACGCAGTATTTT. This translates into CASTQTDSTDTQYF.

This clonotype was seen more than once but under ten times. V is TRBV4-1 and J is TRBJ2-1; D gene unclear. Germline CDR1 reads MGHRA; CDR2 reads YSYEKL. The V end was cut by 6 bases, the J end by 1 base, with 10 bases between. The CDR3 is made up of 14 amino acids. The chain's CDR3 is CASSTVGSYNEQFF. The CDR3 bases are TGCGCCAGCAGTACGGTCGGTTCCTACAATGAGCAGTTCTTC.

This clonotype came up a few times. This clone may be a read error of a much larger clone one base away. The DNA of the CDR3 is TGCAGTGCTAGAGATTTCTACGAGCAGTACTTC. Translation: CSARDFYEQYF. This sequence joins TRBV20-1 and TRBJ2-7; D is ambiguous. This CDR3 has 11 residues. V was pared by 0 bases and J by 3 bases, with 3 bases between. CDR1 is DFQATT, CDR2 SNEGSKA, per germline (reference sequence).

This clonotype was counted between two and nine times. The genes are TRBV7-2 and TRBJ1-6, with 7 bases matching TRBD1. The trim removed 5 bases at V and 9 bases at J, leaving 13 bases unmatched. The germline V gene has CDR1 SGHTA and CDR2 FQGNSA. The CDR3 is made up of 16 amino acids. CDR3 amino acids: CASSRITGQKISPLHF. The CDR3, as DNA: TGTGCCAGCAGCCGAATTACGGGACAGAAGATTTCACCCCTCCACTTT.

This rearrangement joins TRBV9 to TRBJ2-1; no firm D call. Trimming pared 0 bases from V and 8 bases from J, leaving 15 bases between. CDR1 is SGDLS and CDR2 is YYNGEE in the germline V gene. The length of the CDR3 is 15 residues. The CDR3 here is CASSVAIGRAHEQFF. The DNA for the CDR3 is TGTGCCAGCAGCGTAGCTATCGGACGGGCCCATGAGCAGTTCTTC.

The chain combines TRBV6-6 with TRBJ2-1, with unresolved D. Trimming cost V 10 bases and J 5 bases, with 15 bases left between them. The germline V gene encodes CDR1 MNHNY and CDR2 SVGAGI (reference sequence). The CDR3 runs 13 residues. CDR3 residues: CANAVTRHNEQFF. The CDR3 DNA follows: TGTGCCAACGCCGTGACGCGGCACAATGAGCAGTTCTTC.

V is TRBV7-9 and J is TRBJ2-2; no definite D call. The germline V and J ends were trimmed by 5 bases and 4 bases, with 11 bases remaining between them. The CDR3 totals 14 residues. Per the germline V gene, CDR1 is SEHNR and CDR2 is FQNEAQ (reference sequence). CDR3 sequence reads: CASSQTVSTGELFF. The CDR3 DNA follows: TGTGCCAGCAGCCAAACAGTTAGCACCGGGGAGCTGTTTTTT.

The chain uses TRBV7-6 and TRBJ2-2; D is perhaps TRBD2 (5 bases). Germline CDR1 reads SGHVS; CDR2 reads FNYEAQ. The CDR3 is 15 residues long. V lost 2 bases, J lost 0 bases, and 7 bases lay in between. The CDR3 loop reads CASSLRAANTGELFF. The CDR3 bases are TGTGCCAGCAGCTTACGAGCGGCGAACACCGGGGAGCTGTTTTTT.

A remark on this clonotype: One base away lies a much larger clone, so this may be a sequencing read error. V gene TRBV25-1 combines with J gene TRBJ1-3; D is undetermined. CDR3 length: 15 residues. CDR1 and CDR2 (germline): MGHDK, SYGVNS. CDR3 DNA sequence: TGTTCCAGCAGTGAAGGACCTCTCTCTGGAAACACCATATATTTT. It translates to CSSSEGPLSGNTIYF. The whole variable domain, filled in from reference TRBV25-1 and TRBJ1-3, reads EADIYQTPRYLVIGTGKKITLECSQTMGHDKMYWYQQDPGMELHLIHYSYGVNSTEKGDLSSESTVSRIRTEHFPLTLESARPSHTSQYLCSSSEGPLSGNTIYFGEGSWLTVV.

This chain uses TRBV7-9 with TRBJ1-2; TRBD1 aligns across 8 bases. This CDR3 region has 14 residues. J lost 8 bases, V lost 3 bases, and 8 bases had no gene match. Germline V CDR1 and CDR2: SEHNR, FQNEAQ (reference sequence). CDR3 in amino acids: CASSFWTGRDGYTF. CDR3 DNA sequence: TGTGCCAGCAGCTTCTGGACAGGGCGGGACGGCTACACCTTC. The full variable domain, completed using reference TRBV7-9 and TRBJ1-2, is DTGVSQNPRHKITKRGQNVTFRCDPISEHNRLYWYRQTLGQGPEFLTYFQNEAQLEKSRLLSDRFSAERPKGSFSTLEIQRTEQGDSAMYLCASSFWTGRDGYTFGSGTRLTVV.

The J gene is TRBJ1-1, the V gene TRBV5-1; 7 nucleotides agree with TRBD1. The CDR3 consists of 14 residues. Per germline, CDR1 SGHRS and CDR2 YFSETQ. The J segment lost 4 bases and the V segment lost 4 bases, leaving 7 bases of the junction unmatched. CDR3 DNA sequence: TGCGCCAGCAGCCCCGGGGACAGTTCCACTGAAGCTTTCTTT. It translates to CASSPGDSSTEAFF.

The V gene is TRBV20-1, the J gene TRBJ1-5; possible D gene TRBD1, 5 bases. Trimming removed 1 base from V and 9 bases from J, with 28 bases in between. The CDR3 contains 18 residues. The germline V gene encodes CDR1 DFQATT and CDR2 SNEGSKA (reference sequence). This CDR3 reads CSARVGMFRRSEGLPQHF. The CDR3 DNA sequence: TGCAGTGCTAGAGTGGGTATGTTTCGTCGAAGTGAGGGGCTGCCCCAGCATTTT.

CDR3 residues: CASKVAGVGSYEQYF. The CDR3 DNA reads as TGTGCCAGCAAGGTAGCGGGAGTGGGCTCCTACGAGCAGTACTTC. The chain couples TRBV28 to TRBJ2-7, with TRBD2 matching over 9 bases. The CDR3 length is 15 residues. J was trimmed by 0 bases and V by 7 bases; bases with no gene match: 7. Germline V gene lookup returns CDR1 MDHEN and CDR2 SYDVKM.

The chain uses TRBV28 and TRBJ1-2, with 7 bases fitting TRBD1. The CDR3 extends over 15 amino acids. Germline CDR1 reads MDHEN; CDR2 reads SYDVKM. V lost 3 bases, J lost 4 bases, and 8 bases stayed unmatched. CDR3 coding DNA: TGTGCCAGCAGTTTGATGTTAGGGGGCGCCTATGGCTACACCTTC. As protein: CASSLMLGGAYGYTF.

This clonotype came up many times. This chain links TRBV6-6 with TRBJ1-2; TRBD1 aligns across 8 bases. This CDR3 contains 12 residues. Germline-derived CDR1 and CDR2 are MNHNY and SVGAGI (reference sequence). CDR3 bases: TGTGCTACGGGACAGGAAAGCGATGGCTACACCTTC. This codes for CATGQESDGYTF.